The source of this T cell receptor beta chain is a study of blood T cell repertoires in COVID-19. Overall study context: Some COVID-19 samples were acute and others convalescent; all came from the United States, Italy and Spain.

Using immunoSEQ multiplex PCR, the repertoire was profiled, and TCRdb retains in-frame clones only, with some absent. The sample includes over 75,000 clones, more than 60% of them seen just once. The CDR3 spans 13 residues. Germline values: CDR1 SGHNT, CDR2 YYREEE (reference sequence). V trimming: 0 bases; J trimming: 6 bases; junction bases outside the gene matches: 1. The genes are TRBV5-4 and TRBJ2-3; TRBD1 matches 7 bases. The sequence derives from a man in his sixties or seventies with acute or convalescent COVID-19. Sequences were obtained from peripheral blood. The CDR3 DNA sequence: TGTGCCAGCAGCTTGGTACAGGGGGATACGCAGTATTTT. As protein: CASSLVQGDTQYF.